The 30 T cell receptor beta chains below were found in one sample sequenced in a study of blood T cell repertoires in COVID-19 (dated by TCRdb to the early 2020s). Libraries were constructed by the immunoSEQ multiplex PCR assay. In its TCRdb copy, this immuneACCESS table keeps in-frame sequences only and misses some clones. Where compared with another copy, unresolved V genes explain less than half of these, and the others have no known cause. The sample yields around 400,000 clones; roughly 92% were counted once. In total, the top ten clones hold around 0.94% of the sample. The sample comprised PBMCs or T cells enriched from blood (not recorded which). These receptors came from a woman aged 40 to 50 who had been exposed to COVID-19.

The chain uses TRBV29-1 and TRBJ2-7; 10 positions agree with TRBD2. Germline CDR1 is SQVTM and CDR2 is ANQGSEA. This CDR3 has 15 residues. Unmatched junction bases numbered 9, after V lost 4 bases and J lost 3 bases. The CDR3 spells CSVVLQAGGVYEQYF. The CDR3 DNA sequence: TGCAGCGTTGTTCTGCAAGCGGGGGGGGTCTACGAGCAGTACTTC.

The rearrangement joins TRBV12-5 to TRBJ1-6; 7 nucleotides match TRBD1. After removal of 7 bases from V and 0 bases from J, the junction contained 9 bases not matched to a gene. Per germline, CDR1 LGHNT and CDR2 FRNRAP. This CDR3 is 17 amino acids long. This CDR3 is CASVFTSGGSYNSPLHF. CDR3 nucleotide sequence: TGTGCTAGTGTTTTTACCTCAGGGGGCTCCTATAATTCACCCCTCCACTTT.

The genes are TRBV7-9 and TRBJ1-2; TRBD1 aligns across 12 bases. This CDR3 comprises 14 residues. Germline lookup yields CDR1 SEHNR and CDR2 FQNEAQ (reference sequence). The V and J ends lost 6 bases and 8 bases, in that order; junction bases with no gene match: 7. The CDR3 loop reads CASREGTGGAGYTF. CDR3 coding DNA: TGTGCCAGCAGAGAAGGGACAGGGGGCGCAGGCTACACCTTC.

The J gene is TRBJ2-7, the V gene TRBV2; the match to TRBD1 covers 9 bases. Losses at the gene ends were 5 bases for V and 6 bases for J; bases not matched to a gene: 11. CDR1 and CDR2 from the germline V gene are SNHLY and FYNNEI. CDR3 size: 15 residues. Written as DNA, the CDR3 is TGTGCCAGCAGTCCCCGGGACAGGGTTTTTGGCGAGCAGTACTTC. Translating it yields CASSPRDRVFGEQYF.

The rearrangement links TRBV5-4 to TRBJ1-2; no reliable D call. Trimming stripped 4 bases from V and 5 bases from J, with 15 bases between. Germline CDR1 SGHNT, CDR2 YYREEE (reference sequence). This CDR3 has 14 amino acids. The CDR3 here is CASSPMYSRYGYTF. The CDR3 DNA reads TGTGCCAGCAGCCCGATGTACTCTCGTTATGGCTACACCTTC.

This chain joins TRBV2 and TRBJ1-1; D unresolved. Germline loops: CDR1 SNHLY, CDR2 FYNNEI. This CDR3 is built from 12 residues. V dropped 6 bases and J dropped 6 bases, with 11 bases sitting between them. This CDR3 reads CASREESAEAFF. DNA for the CDR3: TGTGCCAGCAGGGAGGAGTCCGCTGAAGCTTTCTTT. Based on the CDR3 plus reference TRBV2 and TRBJ1-1, the full variable domain is EPEVTQTPSHQVTQMGQEVILRCVPISNHLYFYWYRQILGQKVEFLVSFYNNEISEKSEIFDDQFSVERPDGSNFTLKIRSTKLEDSAMYFCASREESAEAFFGQGTRLTVV.

This clone was seen a few times. The gene calls are TRBV12-3 or TRBV12-4 and TRBJ1-5; D gene unclear. Deletions cut 0 bases from V and 7 bases from J, with 7 bases between. This CDR3 is built from 13 residues. CDR3 residues: CASSLAEGQPQHF. CDR3 bases: TGTGCCAGCAGTTTAGCGGAGGGCCAGCCCCAGCATTTT.

The chain joins TRBV27 to TRBJ2-1, with D perhaps matching TRBD2 (6 bases). V gave up 1 base and J gave up 6 bases, with 16 bases separating them. This CDR3 contains 16 residues. The germline CDR1 and CDR2 sequences are MNHEY and SMNVEV (reference sequence). The CDR3 DNA is TGTGCCAGCAGTTTATATACGGGAGTGATCCCCAATGAGCAGTTCTTC. Encoded protein: CASSLYTGVIPNEQFF.

This clone was seen once. J is TRBJ1-4 and V is TRBV6-1; D is possibly TRBD1 (5 bases). Trimming took off 3 bases at V and 4 bases at J, with 15 bases between the two ends. The length of the CDR3 is 16 residues. Germline V gives CDR1 MNHNS, CDR2 SASEGT. The CDR3 is CASSDGRDAFNEKLFF. In DNA, the CDR3 is TGTGCCAGCAGTGACGGCAGGGATGCGTTTAATGAAAAACTGTTTTTT.

As concerns this clone: The same CDR3 is also encoded by other DNA sequences in this sample. Here the CDR3 reads CASSLRTSGNNEQFF. CDR3 sequence (DNA): TGCGCCAGCAGCTTGAGAACTAGCGGTAACAATGAGCAGTTCTTC. The chain carries TRBV5-1 and TRBJ2-1; TRBD2 matches at 8 bases. This CDR3 contains 15 residues. Germline-derived CDR1 and CDR2 are SGHRS and YFSETQ. Trimming removed 1 base from V and 5 bases from J; junction bases left unmatched: 5.

This clone has only one observation. The rearrangement links TRBV5-1 to TRBJ2-7; TRBD1 aligns across 8 bases. J gave up 2 bases and V 0 bases, and 7 bases lay outside the gene matches. Germline V lookup: CDR1 SGHRS, CDR2 YFSETQ. The CDR3 consists of 16 residues. The CDR3 sequence is CASSLVSGGAPYEQYF. In DNA, the CDR3 is TGCGCCAGCAGCTTGGTATCAGGGGGCGCACCCTACGAGCAGTACTTC.

The chain employs TRBV29-1 and TRBJ2-2; 7 bases agree with TRBD2. Germline V lookup: CDR1 SQVTM, CDR2 ANQGSEA. The CDR3 is made up of 15 amino acids. Trimming removed 6 bases from V and 4 bases from J; junction bases left unmatched: 11. CDR3 nucleotides: TGCAGCGTGGGAGGATTAGCGGGCGGCACCGGGGAGCTGTTTTTT. Translating gives CSVGGLAGGTGELFF.

This chain joins TRBV7-6 and TRBJ2-3; TRBD2 aligns across 10 bases. Germline V gene data show CDR1 as SGHVS and CDR2 as FNYEAQ. Unmatched junction bases numbered 11, after V lost 1 base and J lost 4 bases. The CDR3 covers 18 residues. The CDR3 here is CASSLVSGGPGGPDTQYF. The CDR3 coding sequence is TGTGCCAGCAGCTTAGTTAGCGGGGGGCCAGGGGGCCCAGATACGCAGTATTTT.

This clone was counted only a few times. This chain joins TRBV19 and TRBJ2-7; D is uncertain. The CDR3 is 11 residues long. Trimming left V 5 bases short and J 1 base short, with 3 bases between. Germline-derived CDR1 and CDR2 are LNHDA and SQIVND (reference sequence). CDR3 in amino acids: CASSPSYEQYF. The CDR3, as DNA: TGTGCCAGTAGTCCATCCTACGAGCAGTACTTC.

This sequence joins TRBV30 and TRBJ1-2; tentatively, D is TRBD1 (6 bases). Trimming shortened V by 2 bases and J by 2 bases, and 9 bases separated the two germline ends. Germline loops: CDR1 GTSNPN, CDR2 SVGIG (reference sequence). The CDR3 consists of 13 residues. The CDR3 reads CAWSIGQNYGYTF. The CDR3 nucleotides read TGTGCCTGGAGTATTGGACAGAACTATGGCTACACCTTC.

This clone has more than one count but fewer than ten. The CDR3 DNA follows: TGTGCCAGTAGTATCTCTCACAGGGTTGACTATGGCTACACCTTC. Protein sequence: CASSISHRVDYGYTF. This rearrangement joins TRBV19 to TRBJ1-2, with TRBD1 as a possible D gene (6 bases). The CDR3 has 15 amino acids. CDR1 is LNHDA and CDR2 is SQIVND in the germline V gene (reference sequence). Trimming stripped 3 bases from V and 3 bases from J, with 14 bases between.

J is TRBJ1-1 and V is TRBV7-9; D is unclear. Trimming took 1 base from V and 6 from J, leaving 15 bases between them. CDR3 length equals 15 residues. In germline, CDR1 is SEHNR, CDR2 FQNEAQ (reference sequence). The CDR3, as DNA: TGTGCCAGCAGCTTAGTAACTTCGTCGGGTCCTGAAGCTTTCTTT. Amino acids: CASSLVTSSGPEAFF.

A few counts support this clone. V gene TRBV6-5 combines with J gene TRBJ2-7; the match to TRBD1 covers 8 bases. Germline V gives CDR1 MNHEY, CDR2 SVGAGI. The length of the CDR3 is 15 residues. V dropped 8 bases and J dropped 1; count of bases not matched to a gene: 10. The CDR3 region is CASGTKGQGSYEQYF. CDR3 DNA: TGTGCCAGCGGTACGAAAGGACAGGGATCCTACGAGCAGTACTTC.

The V gene is TRBV18, the J gene TRBJ2-3, with no clear D. The CDR3 is 16 residues long. From germline, CDR1 is KGHSH and CDR2 LQKENI. V lost 0 bases and J lost 2, with 12 bases in between. CDR3 nucleotides: TGTGCCAGCTCACCACCGGGTCTGAGGAACACAGATACGCAGTATTTT. It encodes CASSPPGLRNTDTQYF.

CDR3 nucleotides: TGTGCCAGCAGGGCGACAGGGAACTATGGCTACACCTTC. As protein: CASRATGNYGYTF. V is TRBV12-3 or TRBV12-4 and J is TRBJ1-2; 7 nucleotides agree with TRBD1. The CDR3 contains 13 residues. V lost 6 bases to trimming and J lost 2 bases; unmatched junction nucleotides: 3.

This chain links TRBV30 with TRBJ2-7; 7 bases fit TRBD1. V lost 5 bases and J lost 2; bases outside the gene matches: 3. The CDR3 runs 12 residues. Germline CDR1 is GTSNPN and CDR2 is SVGIG (reference sequence). The CDR3, as DNA: TGTGCCTGGGACAGGGAGACCTACGAGCAGTACTTC. Encoded protein: CAWDRETYEQYF.

The count of this clone is one. The rearrangement joins TRBV30 to TRBJ2-7, with 7 bases that match TRBD2. After removal of 4 bases from V and 9 bases from J, the junction contained 9 bases not matched to a gene. In germline, CDR1 is GTSNPN, CDR2 SVGIG (reference sequence). CDR3 length: 12 amino acids. The CDR3, as DNA: TGTGCCTGGAAGAGCGGGACGGCGCGGCAGTACTTC. Its protein is CAWKSGTARQYF.

This clone was found once. The chain is built from TRBV15 and TRBJ1-1; TRBD1 might be the D (5 bases). Per the germline V gene, CDR1 is LNHNV and CDR2 is YYDKDF (reference sequence). V was cut by 0 bases and J by 3 bases, with 11 bases left in between. This CDR3 spans 15 amino acids. This CDR3 reads CATSREPGGHTEAFF. The CDR3 nucleotides read TGTGCCACCAGCAGAGAACCCGGGGGTCACACTGAAGCTTTCTTT.

This CDR3 is CSGIQGMKYNSPLHF. As DNA, the CDR3 is TGCAGCGGGATACAGGGGATGAAATATAATTCACCCCTCCACTTT. The chain recombines TRBV29-1 with TRBJ1-6; 7 nucleotides match TRBD1. The CDR3 is made up of 15 amino acids. With 7 bases clipped from V and 4 bases from J, the junction kept 10 bases outside the gene matches. Germline CDR1 and CDR2: SQVTM and ANQGSEA.

This chain joins TRBV10-1 and TRBJ2-1, with TRBD2 matching over 7 bases. The V gene end was trimmed by 8 bases and the J gene end by 5 bases; junction bases not matched to a gene: 6. The germline V gene encodes CDR1 WNHNN and CDR2 SYGVQD (reference sequence). The CDR3 has 13 amino acids. DNA for the CDR3: TGCGCCAGCTCTCCCAGCGGGAACAATGAGCAGTTCTTC. Amino acids: CASSPSGNNEQFF.

The chain links TRBV5-6 to TRBJ1-5; D is possibly TRBD1 (5 bases). From germline, CDR1 is SGHDT and CDR2 YYEEEE. The V end lost 0 bases, the J end lost 6 bases, and 7 bases lay between the germline ends. The CDR3 is 13 residues long. The CDR3 spells CASSLDGAQPQHF. CDR3 coding DNA: TGTGCCAGCAGCTTGGATGGGGCTCAGCCCCAGCATTTT.

This clone has just a few counts. V and J are TRBV6-1 and TRBJ1-2; TRBD1 agrees at 9 bases. Unmatched junction bases numbered 9, after V lost 2 bases and J lost 8 bases. CDR1 MNHNS and CDR2 SASEGT come from the germline V gene. This CDR3 is 15 amino acids long. CDR3 nucleotide sequence: TGTGCCAGCAGTGAAAAGGGACAGGGAGTCGGCGGCTACACCTTC. It is translated as CASSEKGQGVGGYTF.

V is TRBV5-5 and J is TRBJ1-3; D may be TRBD1 (5 bases). The CDR3 is 15 amino acids. The V gene's germline CDR1 is SGHKS and CDR2 YYEKEE (reference sequence). Trimming took 0 bases from V and 0 from J, leaving 7 bases between them. CDR3 DNA: TGTGCCAGCAGCTTGGAGGGGCGCTCTGGAAACACCATATATTTT. Its protein product is CASSLEGRSGNTIYF. Based on the CDR3 plus reference TRBV5-5 and TRBJ1-3, the full variable domain is DAGVTQSPTHLIKTRGQQVTLRCSPISGHKSVSWYQQVLGQGPQFIFQYYEKEERGRGNFPDRFSARQFPNYSSELNVNALLLGDSALYLCASSLEGRSGNTIYFGEGSWLTVV.

The chain employs TRBV5-6 and TRBJ1-3; TRBD1 agrees at 7 bases. V lost 3 bases and J lost 7; bases outside the gene matches: 13. The germline V gene encodes CDR1 SGHDT and CDR2 YYEEEE. The CDR3 covers 16 residues. Here the CDR3 DNA reads TGTGCCAGCAGCTCCCGACAGGGTAGTTTGGTGAACACCATATATTTT. Translating it yields CASSSRQGSLVNTIYF.

This clone showed up just once. J is TRBJ2-3 and V is TRBV19; a weak D match, TRBD2 (5 bases). The V and J ends lost 5 bases and 5 bases respectively, with 8 bases between them. Germline CDR1 LNHDA, CDR2 SQIVND (reference sequence). The CDR3 is made up of 12 amino acids. The CDR3 loop reads CASSPDLDTQYF. DNA for the CDR3: TGTGCCAGTAGTCCGGACTTAGATACGCAGTATTTT.